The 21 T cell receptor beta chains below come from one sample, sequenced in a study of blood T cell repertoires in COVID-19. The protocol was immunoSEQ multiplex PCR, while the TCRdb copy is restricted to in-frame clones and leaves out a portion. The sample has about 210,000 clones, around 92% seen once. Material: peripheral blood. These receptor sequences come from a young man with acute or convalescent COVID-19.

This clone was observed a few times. The CDR3: CASRSRNEQFF. The CDR3 bases are TGTGCCAGCAGATCCAGGAATGAGCAGTTCTTC. J is TRBJ2-1 and V is TRBV12-3 or TRBV12-4, with unresolved D. The CDR3 is 11 residues long. V was trimmed by 6 bases and J by 7 bases, leaving 7 bases between them.

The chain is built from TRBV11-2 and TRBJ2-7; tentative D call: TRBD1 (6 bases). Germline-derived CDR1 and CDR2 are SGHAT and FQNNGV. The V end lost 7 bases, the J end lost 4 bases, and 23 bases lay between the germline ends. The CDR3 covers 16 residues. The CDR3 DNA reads TGTGCCAGCACCTTCCTACAGGGCCGGTCGCGGTACGAGCAGTACTTC. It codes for CASTFLQGRSRYEQYF.

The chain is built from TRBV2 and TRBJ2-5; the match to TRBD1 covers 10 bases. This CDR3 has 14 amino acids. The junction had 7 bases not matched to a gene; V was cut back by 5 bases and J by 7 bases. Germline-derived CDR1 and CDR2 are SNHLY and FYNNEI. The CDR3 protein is CASSSGTGVGTQYF. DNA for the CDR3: TGTGCCAGCAGTTCCGGGACAGGGGTTGGGACCCAGTACTTC.

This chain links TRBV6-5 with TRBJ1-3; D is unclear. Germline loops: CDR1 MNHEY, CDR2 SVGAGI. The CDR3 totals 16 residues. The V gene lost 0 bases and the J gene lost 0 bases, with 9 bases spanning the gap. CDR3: CASSYSGADSGNTIYF. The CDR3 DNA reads TGTGCCAGCAGTTACTCGGGCGCCGACTCTGGAAACACCATATATTTT.

As DNA, the CDR3 is TGTGCCAGCAGACAACAGGGGTCAAATTCACCCCTCCACTTT. Translated, it gives CASRQQGSNSPLHF. V and J are TRBV6-4 and TRBJ1-6, with TRBD1 identical over 7 bases. Germline assignment: CDR1 MRHNA and CDR2 SNTAGT. This CDR3 has 14 amino acids. The J segment lost 7 bases and the V segment lost 6 bases, leaving 6 bases of the junction unmatched.

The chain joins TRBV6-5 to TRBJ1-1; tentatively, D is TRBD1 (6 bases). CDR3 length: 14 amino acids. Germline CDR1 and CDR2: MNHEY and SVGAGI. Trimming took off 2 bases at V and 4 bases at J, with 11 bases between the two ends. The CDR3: CASSYEQGPTEAFF. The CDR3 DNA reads TGTGCCAGCAGTTACGAACAGGGACCCACTGAAGCTTTCTTT.

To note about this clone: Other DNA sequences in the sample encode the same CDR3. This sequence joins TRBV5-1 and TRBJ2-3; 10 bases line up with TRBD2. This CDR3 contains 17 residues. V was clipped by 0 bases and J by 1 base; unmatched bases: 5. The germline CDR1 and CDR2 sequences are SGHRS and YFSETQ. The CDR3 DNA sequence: TGCGCCAGCAGCTTGGGGCTAGCGGGAGAACGCACAGATACGCAGTATTTT. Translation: CASSLGLAGERTDTQYF. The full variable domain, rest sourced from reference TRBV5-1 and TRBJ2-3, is KAGVTQTPRYLIKTRGQQVTLSCSPISGHRSVSWYQQTPGQGLQFLFEYFSETQRNKGNFPGRFSGRQFSNSRSEMNVSTLELGDSALYLCASSLGLAGERTDTQYFGPGTRLTVL.

The chain's CDR3 is CASSKRQGAYEQYF. The CDR3 DNA reads TGTGCCAGCAGTAAACGACAGGGGGCCTACGAGCAGTACTTC. This chain connects TRBV6-5 to TRBJ2-7; 9 bases are a match to TRBD1. The length of the CDR3 is 14 residues. With 5 bases clipped from V and 2 bases from J, the junction kept 4 bases outside the gene matches. Germline V gene data show CDR1 as MNHEY and CDR2 as SVGAGI.

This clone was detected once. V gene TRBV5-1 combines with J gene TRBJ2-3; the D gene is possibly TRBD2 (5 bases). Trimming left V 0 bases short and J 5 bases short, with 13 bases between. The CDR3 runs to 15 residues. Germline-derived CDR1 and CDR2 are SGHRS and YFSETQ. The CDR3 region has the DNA TGCGCCAGCAGCTTGGCCCAACCTGGGAGAGATACGCAGTATTTT. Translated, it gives CASSLAQPGRDTQYF.

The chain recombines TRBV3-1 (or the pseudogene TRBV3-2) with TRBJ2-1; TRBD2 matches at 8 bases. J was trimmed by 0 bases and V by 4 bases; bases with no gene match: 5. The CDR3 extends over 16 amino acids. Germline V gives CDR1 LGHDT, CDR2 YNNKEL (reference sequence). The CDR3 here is CASSLVAGRSYNEQFF. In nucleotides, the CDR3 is TGTGCCAGCAGCCTTGTAGCGGGACGCTCCTACAATGAGCAGTTCTTC.

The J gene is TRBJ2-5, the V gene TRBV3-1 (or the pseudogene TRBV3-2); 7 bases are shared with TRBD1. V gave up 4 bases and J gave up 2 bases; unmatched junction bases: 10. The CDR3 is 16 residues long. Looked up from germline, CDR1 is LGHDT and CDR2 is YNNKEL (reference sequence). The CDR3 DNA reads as TGTGCCAGCAGCCCGCGGATCCGGGACAGACAAGAGACCCAGTACTTC. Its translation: CASSPRIRDRQETQYF.

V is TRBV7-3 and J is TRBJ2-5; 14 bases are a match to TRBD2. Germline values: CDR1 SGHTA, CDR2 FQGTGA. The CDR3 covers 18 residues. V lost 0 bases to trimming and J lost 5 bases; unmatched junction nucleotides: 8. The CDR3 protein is CASSLTRLAGGLSETQYF. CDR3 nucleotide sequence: TGTGCCAGCAGCTTAACCCGACTAGCGGGGGGGCTCTCGGAGACCCAGTACTTC. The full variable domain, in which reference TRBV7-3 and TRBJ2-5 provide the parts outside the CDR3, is GAGVSQTPSNKVTEKGKYVELRCDPISGHTALYWYRQSLGQGPEFLIYFQGTGAADDSGLPNDRFFAVRPEGSVSTLKIQRTERGDSAVYLCASSLTRLAGGLSETQYFGPGTRLLVL.

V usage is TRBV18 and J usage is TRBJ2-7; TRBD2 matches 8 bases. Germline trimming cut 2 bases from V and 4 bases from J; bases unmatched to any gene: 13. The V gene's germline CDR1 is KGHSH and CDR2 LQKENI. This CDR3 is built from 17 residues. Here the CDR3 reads CASSPARRGVFSYEQYF. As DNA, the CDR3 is TGTGCCAGCTCACCAGCGCGGCGGGGGGTTTTTTCGTACGAGCAGTACTTC. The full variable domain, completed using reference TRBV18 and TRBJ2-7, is NAGVMQNPRHLVRRRGQEARLRCSPMKGHSHVYWYRQLPEEGLKFMVYLQKENIIDESGMPKERFSAEFPKEGPSILRIQQVVRGDSAAYFCASSPARRGVFSYEQYFGPGTRLTVT.

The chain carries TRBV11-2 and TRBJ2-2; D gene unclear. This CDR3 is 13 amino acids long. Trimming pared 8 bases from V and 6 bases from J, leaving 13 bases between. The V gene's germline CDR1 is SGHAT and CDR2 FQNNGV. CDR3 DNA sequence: TGTGCCAGCCGCTCCCGCCTACCCGGGGAGCTGTTTTTT. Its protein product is CASRSRLPGELFF.

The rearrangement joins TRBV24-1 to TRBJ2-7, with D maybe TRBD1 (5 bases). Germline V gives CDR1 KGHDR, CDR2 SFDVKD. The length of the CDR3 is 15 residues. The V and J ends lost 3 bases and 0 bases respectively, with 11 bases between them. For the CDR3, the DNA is TGTGCCACCAGTGATCCTCGGACAACCTCCTACGAGCAGTACTTC. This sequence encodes CATSDPRTTSYEQYF.

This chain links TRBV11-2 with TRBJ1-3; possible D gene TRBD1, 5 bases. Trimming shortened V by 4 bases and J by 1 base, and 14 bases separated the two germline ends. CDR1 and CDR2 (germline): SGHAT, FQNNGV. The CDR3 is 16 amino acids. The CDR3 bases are TGTGCCAGCAGCTCATTTCAGGGTAATTCTGGAAACACCATATATTTT. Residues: CASSSFQGNSGNTIYF.

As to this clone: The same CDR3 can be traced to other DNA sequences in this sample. CDR3 in DNA: TGCGCCAGCAGCTTGGCATACGAGCAGTACTTC. Its protein is CASSLAYEQYF. V and J are TRBV5-1 and TRBJ2-7; D is unresolved. Germline V gene sequence: CDR1 SGHRS, CDR2 YFSETQ. The CDR3 spans 11 residues. V gave up 0 bases and J gave up 4 bases, with 2 bases separating them.

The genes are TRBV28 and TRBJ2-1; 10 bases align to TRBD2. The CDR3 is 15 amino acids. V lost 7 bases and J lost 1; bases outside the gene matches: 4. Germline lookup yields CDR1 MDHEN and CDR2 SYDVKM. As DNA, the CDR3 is TGTGCCAGCACCCCGACTAGCGGGTCCTACAATGAGCAGTTCTTC. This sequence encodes CASTPTSGSYNEQFF.

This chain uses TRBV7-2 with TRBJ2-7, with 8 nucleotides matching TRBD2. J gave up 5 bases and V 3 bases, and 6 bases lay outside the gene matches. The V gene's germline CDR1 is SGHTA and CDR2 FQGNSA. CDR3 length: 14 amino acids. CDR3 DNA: TGTGCCAGCAGCTTCACCGGGGGGGTCGACGAGCAGTACTTC. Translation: CASSFTGGVDEQYF.

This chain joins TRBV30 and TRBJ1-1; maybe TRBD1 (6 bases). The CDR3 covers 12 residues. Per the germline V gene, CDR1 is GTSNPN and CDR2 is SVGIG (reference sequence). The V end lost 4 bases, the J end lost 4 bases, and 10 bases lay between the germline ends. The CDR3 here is CAWNRVPTEAFF. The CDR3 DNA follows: TGTGCCTGGAACAGGGTGCCCACTGAAGCTTTCTTT. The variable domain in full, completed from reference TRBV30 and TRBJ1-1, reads SQTIHQWPATLVQPVGSPLSLECTVEGTSNPNLYWYRQAAGRGLQLLFYSVGIGQISSEVPQNLSASRPQDRQFILSSKKLLLSDSGFYLCAWNRVPTEAFFGQGTRLTVV.

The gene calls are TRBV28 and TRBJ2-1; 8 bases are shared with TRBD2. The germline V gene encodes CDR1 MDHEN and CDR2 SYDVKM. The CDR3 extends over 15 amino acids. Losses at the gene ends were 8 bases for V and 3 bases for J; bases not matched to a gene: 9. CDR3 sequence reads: CASAPPGGIYNEQFF. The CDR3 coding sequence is TGTGCCAGCGCCCCGCCGGGGGGGATCTACAATGAGCAGTTCTTC.